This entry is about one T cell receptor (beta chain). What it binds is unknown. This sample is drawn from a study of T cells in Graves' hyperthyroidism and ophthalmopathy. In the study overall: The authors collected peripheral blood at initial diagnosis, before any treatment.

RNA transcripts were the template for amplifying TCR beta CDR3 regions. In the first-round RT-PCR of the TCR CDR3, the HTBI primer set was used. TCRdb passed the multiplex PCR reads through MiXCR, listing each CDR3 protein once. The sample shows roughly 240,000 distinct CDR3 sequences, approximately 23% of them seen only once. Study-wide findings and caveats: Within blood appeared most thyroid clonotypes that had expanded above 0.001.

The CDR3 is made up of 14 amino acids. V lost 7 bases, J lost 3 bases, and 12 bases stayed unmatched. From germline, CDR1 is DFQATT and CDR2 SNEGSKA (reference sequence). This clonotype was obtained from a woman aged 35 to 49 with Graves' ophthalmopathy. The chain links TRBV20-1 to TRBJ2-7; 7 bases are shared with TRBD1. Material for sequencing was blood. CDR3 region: CSVRQGPKLYEQYF. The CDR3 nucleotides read TGCAGTGTTCGACAGGGCCCAAAACTCTACGAGCAGTACTTC.